This is a list of T cell receptor beta chains from one sample in a study of blood T cell repertoires in COVID-19. Clones were read by immunoSEQ multiplex PCR, and TCRdb kept only the in-frame ones, dropping some. The table has roughly 170,000 clones, 70% to 90% seen once. Sequencing was carried out using PBMCs or T cells enriched from blood (not recorded which). The receptor set was obtained from a woman between 50 and 59 years old who had recovered from COVID-19. CDR3s include the opening cysteine and the closing phenylalanine or tryptophan. A D gene is named only where the DNA matches it firmly. Not every row has a clone size; where given, it reads once, few, many or a size class.

>TRBV5-3|.|TRBJ1-1|.
TGTGCCAGAAGCTTGTCCACAGGGCGAAAGGCTTTCTTT
CARSLSTGRKAFF
>TRBV19|.|TRBJ2-5|.
TGTGCCAGTAGTATGGAGCTTCGAAGGGAGACCCAGTACTTC
CASSMELRRETQYF
>TRBV6-5|TRBD1|TRBJ1-6|.
TGTGCCAGCAGGGGGACAGGGAACAGGGGTTCACCCCTCCACTTT
CASRGTGNRGSPLHF
>TRBV30|.|TRBJ1-1|.
TGTGCCTGGAGTCAGGGTGTGGGGATTATGAACACTGAAGCTTTCTTT
CAWSQGVGIMNTEAFF
>TRBV6-5|.|TRBJ1-5|.
TGTGCCAGCAGAGATTATACAGGGAATCAGCCCCAGCATTTT
CASRDYTGNQPQHF
>TRBV2|.|TRBJ1-1|.
TGTGCCAGCAGGGAGAGGGAGGGCACTGAAGCTTTCTTT
CASREREGTEAFF
>TRBV12-5|.|TRBJ2-1|.
TGTGCTAGTGGCGACCTATGGGCCCAACTAGATTACAATGAGCAGTTCTTC
CASGDLWAQLDYNEQFF
>TRBV30|.|TRBJ1-4|.
TGTGCCTGGAGTGGAGCCCCCGGGGAACTGTTTTTT
CAWSGAPGELFF
>TRBV28|.|TRBJ1-2|.
TGTGCCAGCAGTTCCACAGATCCCTTATCCTATGGCTACACCTTC
CASSSTDPLSYGYTF
>TRBV2|.|TRBJ1-4|.
TGTGCCAGCCGAGACAGAACTAATGAAAAACTGTTTTTT
CASRDRTNEKLFF
>TRBV30|.|TRBJ1-2|.
TGTGCCTGGAGCAGCTATGGCTACACCTTC
CAWSSYGYTF
>TRBV7-9|.|TRBJ1-3|.
TGTGCCAGCAGCCCCTCCGCGGGAGGCGCCATATATTTT
CASSPSAGGAIYF
>TRBV7-2|TRBD1|TRBJ2-3|.
TGTGCCCACGGGGGACAGGGGAACGCAGATACGCAGTATTTT
CAHGGQGNADTQYF
>TRBV2|.|TRBJ1-2|once
TGTGCCAGCAGCCCACAGGTCTATGGCTACACCTTC
CASSPQVYGYTF
>TRBV5-4|TRBD1|TRBJ1-2|.
TGTGCCAGCAGCTCTGGGAGGACAGGGAACTATGGCTACACCTTC
CASSSGRTGNYGYTF
>TRBV9|TRBD1|TRBJ1-2|.
TGTGCCAGCAGCAGACAGGGAGAGGGCTACACCTTC
CASSRQGEGYTF
>TRBV5-6|TRBD2|TRBJ2-1|.
TGTGCCAGCAGCTACGCTAGTTCCGGACTAGCGGGTTGGGATGAGCAGTTCTTC
CASSYASSGLAGWDEQFF
>TRBV12-3/TRBV12-4|TRBD1|TRBJ2-1|.
TGTGCCAGCCCCGGGACAGGCAATGAGCAGTTCTTC
CASPGTGNEQFF
>TRBV10-3|.|TRBJ1-1|.
TGTGCCATCAGTGAATCTCAGGGGAACACTGAAGCTTTCTTT
CAISESQGNTEAFF
>TRBV19|.|TRBJ1-6|.
TGTGCCAGCCAATATGGGCAGAGCTCCTATAATTCACCCCTCCACTTT
CASQYGQSSYNSPLHF
>TRBV15|.|TRBJ1-5|few
TGTGCCACCAGCAGAGCCGACAGTCAGCCCCAGCATTTT
CATSRADSQPQHF
>TRBV7-9|TRBD1|TRBJ1-4|few
TGTGCCAGCAGCTCCGGGACAGGGGGCACTAATGAAAAACTGTTTTTT
CASSSGTGGTNEKLFF
>TRBV6-5|TRBD1|TRBJ1-4|.
TGTGCCAGCAGATTGGGACAGCTCCTTGAAAAACTGTTTTTT
CASRLGQLLEKLFF
>TRBV19|.|TRBJ1-4|.
TGTGCCAGTAGTATCCCACAGGGCGGGGAAAAACTGTTTTTT
CASSIPQGGEKLFF
>TRBV29-1|TRBD1|TRBJ1-2|.
TGCAGCGTTGCCGACTCTTTGGACAGGGGCCTCAACTATGGCTACACCTTC
CSVADSLDRGLNYGYTF
>TRBV13|.|TRBJ2-2|.
TGTGCCAGCAGCTCTCTCGGGGCAGGGGACACCGGGGAGCTGTTTTTT
CASSSLGAGDTGELFF
>TRBV9|TRBD1|TRBJ2-1|few
TGTGCCAGCAGCAAGGGACAGGGGTACAAGAATGAGCAGTTCTTC
CASSKGQGYKNEQFF
>TRBV7-2|.|TRBJ1-5|.
TGTGCCAGCAGCTTCGGGGTCCAGCAGCCCCAGCATTTT
CASSFGVQQPQHF
>TRBV3-1/TRBV3-2|.|TRBJ1-3|.
TGTGCCAGCAGCCAAGGCAAGGGGGTGTACGGAAACACCATATATTTT
CASSQGKGVYGNTIYF
>TRBV14|TRBD2|TRBJ2-3|few
TGTGCCAGCAGCCAGCGGGGGGGCGGGACAGATACGCAGTATTTT
CASSQRGGGTDTQYF
>TRBV20-1|.|TRBJ2-3|.
TGCAGTGCTCCACGGTATGATACGCAGTATTTT
CSAPRYDTQYF
>TRBV19|.|TRBJ1-2|few
TGTGCCAGTACCCATCGGGTAGAGGCCTATGGCTACACCTTC
CASTHRVEAYGYTF
>TRBV18|TRBD1|TRBJ1-1|.
TGTGCCAGCCGACCGGGACAGGGGGCCGGGAACACTGAAGCTTTCTTT
CASRPGQGAGNTEAFF
>TRBV7-2|TRBD2|TRBJ2-2|.
TGTGCCAGCAGCTTAGCGCGGGGGACGGACCTGAACACCGGGGAGCTGTTTTTT
CASSLARGTDLNTGELFF
>TRBV7-8|.|TRBJ2-2|.
TGTGCCAGCAGCCATTCTAGCAACTCGAACACCGGGGAGCTGTTTTTT
CASSHSSNSNTGELFF
>TRBV21-1|.|TRBJ1-1|once
TGTGCCAGCAGCAAAGTGGGGGGGCGCAACACTGAAGCTTTCTTT
CASSKVGGRNTEAFF
>TRBV12-1|.|TRBJ1-5|.
TGTGCCAGCAGCCCTAAATCCCCCCAGCATTTT
CASSPKSPQHF
>TRBV11-2|.|TRBJ2-3|.
TGTGCCAGCAGCTTAGAGGGCGCTGTCGGGAGACAGCAGTATTTT
CASSLEGAVGRQQYF
>TRBV7-9|TRBD1|TRBJ1-6|.
TGTGCCAGCAGCACCTCCGACAGGGCTCGGCACTCACCCCTCCACTTT
CASSTSDRARHSPLHF
>TRBV7-9|.|TRBJ1-1|.
TGTGCCAGCAATCCAAATAGCAGAGCGAACACTGAAGCTTTCTTT
CASNPNSRANTEAFF
>TRBV5-6|.|TRBJ1-3|once
TGTGCCAGCACACGGAAGAGCCGGGACTGGAATTTT
CASTRKSRDWNF
>TRBV4-1|TRBD1|TRBJ1-2|.
TGCGCCAGCAGCCAAGTTGCGGGACAGGGTGATGGCTACACCTTC
CASSQVAGQGDGYTF
>TRBV5-8|.|TRBJ2-3|few
TGTGCCAGCAGCCCCGGACAGAGCACAGATACGCAGTATTTT
CASSPGQSTDTQYF
>TRBV29-1|.|TRBJ1-3|.
TGCAGCGTTGTGTCCAGAGGAAACACCATATATTTT
CSVVSRGNTIYF
>TRBV7-3|.|TRBJ1-6|.
TGTGCCAGCAGCCCAGACCCAGCGGGGAGCAATTCACCCCTCCACTTT
CASSPDPAGSNSPLHF
>TRBV7-9|TRBD2|TRBJ2-4|.
TGTGCCAGCAGCCCCTCCTCGGGGAGGGGAAACATTCAGTACTTC
CASSPSSGRGNIQYF
>TRBV7-9|.|TRBJ1-2|few
TGTGCCAGCAGCGGAGAGTCTTGGTATGGCTACACCTTC
CASSGESWYGYTF
>TRBV9|TRBD1|TRBJ1-2|.
TGTGCCAGCAGCGCCAACAGGGGCCAGCTGACGCAAGACTACACCTTC
CASSANRGQLTQDYTF
>TRBV6-5|TRBD2|TRBJ2-1|few
TGTGCCAGCAGTTACGCAGCGGGAGGTAGAAATGAGCAGTTCTTC
CASSYAAGGRNEQFF
>TRBV6-6|TRBD2|TRBJ2-1|few
TGTGCCAGCAGTCTATTCCGGGGGGGAGGCGCCTACAATGAGCAGTTCTTC
CASSLFRGGGAYNEQFF
>TRBV5-6|TRBD1|TRBJ2-3|.
TGTGCCAGCAGCTGGGACAGGTCGCAGGATACGCAGTATTTT
CASSWDRSQDTQYF
>TRBV11-2|.|TRBJ1-1|.
TGTGCCAGCAGCTTCGGAGAACGGGTAGCTTTCTTT
CASSFGERVAFF
>TRBV7-9|.|TRBJ2-3|.
TGTGCCAGCAGCCGTCAGGGCTACCGATCCAACACAGATACGCAGTATTTT
CASSRQGYRSNTDTQYF
>TRBV14|.|TRBJ1-5|.
TGTGCCAGCAGCCAACCTGTGTCCCTCCGGAATCAGCCCCAGCATTTT
CASSQPVSLRNQPQHF
>TRBV2|TRBD1|TRBJ1-1|.
TGTGCCAGCAGTCTACAGGGGGGGAACACTGAAGCTTTCTTT
CASSLQGGNTEAFF
>TRBV14|TRBD1|TRBJ1-2|.
TGTGCCAGCAGCCAAGTCGGGGGGACAGGGTACTATGGCTACACCTTC
CASSQVGGTGYYGYTF
>TRBV5-1|.|TRBJ1-5|.
TGCGCCAGCAGCAAGGAGGGGAATCAGCCCCAGCATTTT
CASSKEGNQPQHF
>TRBV7-9|.|TRBJ2-1|once
TGTGCCAGCAGCTCTTCGGCGGGGATTAACAATGAGCAGTTCTTC
CASSSSAGINNEQFF
>TRBV3-1/TRBV3-2|TRBD2|TRBJ2-5|.
TGTGCCAGCAGCCAAGATGAACTGCGGGGGAAGTACTTC
CASSQDELRGKYF